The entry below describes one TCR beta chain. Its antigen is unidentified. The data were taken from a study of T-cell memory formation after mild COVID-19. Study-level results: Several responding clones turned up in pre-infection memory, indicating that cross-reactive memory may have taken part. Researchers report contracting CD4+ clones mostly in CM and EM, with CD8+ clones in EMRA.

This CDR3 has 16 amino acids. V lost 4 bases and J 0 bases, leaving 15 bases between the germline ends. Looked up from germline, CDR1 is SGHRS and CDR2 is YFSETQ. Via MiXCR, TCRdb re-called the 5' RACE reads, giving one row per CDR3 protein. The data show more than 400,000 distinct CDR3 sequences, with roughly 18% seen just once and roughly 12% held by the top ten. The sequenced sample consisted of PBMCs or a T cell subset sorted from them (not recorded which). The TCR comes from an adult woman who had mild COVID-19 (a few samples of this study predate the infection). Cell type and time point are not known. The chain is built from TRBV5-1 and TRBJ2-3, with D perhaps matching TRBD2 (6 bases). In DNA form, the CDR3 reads TGCGCCAGCAGCCGCCTGGGGACTTCGAGCACAGATACGCAGTATTTT. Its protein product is CASSRLGTSSTDTQYF. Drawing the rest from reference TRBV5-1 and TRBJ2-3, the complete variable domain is KAGVTQTPRYLIKTRGQQVTLSCSPISGHRSVSWYQQTPGQGLQFLFEYFSETQRNKGNFPGRFSGRQFSNSRSEMNVSTLELGDSALYLCASSRLGTSSTDTQYFGPGTRLTVL.